The sequence of this TCR beta chain was determined in a study of regulatory T cells in long-lasting Graves disease. CDR1 is SGHRS and CDR2 is YFSETQ in the germline V gene. CDR3 size: 17 residues. The ends were cut back, 3 bases at V and 2 bases at J, with 20 bases in the middle. The time point here: persistent/refractory GD, antithyroid drugs over 5 years with positive TRAb. TCR sequences were obtained from RNA taken from PBMCs. Peripheral blood, at 8.5 to 9 milliliters, went into EDTA tubes. Study results and limitations: Samples came from peripheral blood alone, without thyroid tissue.

Of note for this clonotype: No antigen is known for it.

Combining iRepertoire HTBI primers with Arm-PCR of CDR3 regions, the authors built TCR beta libraries. TCRdb itself ran the multiplex PCR reads through MiXCR, one entry per CDR3 protein. This table has 700,000 or so distinct CDR3 sequences, approximately 29% appearing once. The TCR was taken from a female donor with Graves disease. The chain uses TRBV5-1 and TRBJ1-1; D may be TRBD1 (5 bases). The sample was peripheral blood mononuclear cells (PBMCs), taken when the disease was refractory, from a patient treated with antithyroid drugs. The CDR3 loop reads CASSWGSPRDPNTEAFF. CDR3 bases: TGCGCCAGCAGCTGGGGGTCGCCGAGGGACCCAAACACTGAAGCTTTCTTT.